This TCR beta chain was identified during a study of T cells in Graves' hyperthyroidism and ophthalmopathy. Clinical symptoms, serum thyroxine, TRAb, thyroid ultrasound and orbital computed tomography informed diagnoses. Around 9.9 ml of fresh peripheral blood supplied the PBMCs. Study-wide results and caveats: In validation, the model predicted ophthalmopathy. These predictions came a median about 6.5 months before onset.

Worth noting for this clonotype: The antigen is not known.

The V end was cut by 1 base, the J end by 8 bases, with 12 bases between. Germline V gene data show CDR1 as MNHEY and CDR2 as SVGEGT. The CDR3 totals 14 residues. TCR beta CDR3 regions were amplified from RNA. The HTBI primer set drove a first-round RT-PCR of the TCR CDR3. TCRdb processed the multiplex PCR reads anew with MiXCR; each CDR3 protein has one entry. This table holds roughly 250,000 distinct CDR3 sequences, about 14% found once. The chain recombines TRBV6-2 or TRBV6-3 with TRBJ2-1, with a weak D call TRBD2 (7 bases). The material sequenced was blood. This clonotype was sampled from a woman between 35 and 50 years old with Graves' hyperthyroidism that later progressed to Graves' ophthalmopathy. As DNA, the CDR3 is TGTGCCAGCAGTTACTGGGGGGGCCAGGATGAGCAGTTCTTC. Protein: CASSYWGGQDEQFF.